The 28 T cell receptor beta chains reported below all come from one sample, sequenced in a study of CD8 T cells in ankylosing spondylitis. TCRdb ran MiXCR on the 5' RACE reads and lists one entry per CDR3 protein. The sample lists roughly 250,000 distinct CDR3 sequences, around 7.8% occurring once. The source material was blood, either unsorted or a sorted T cell fraction (not recorded which). Receptors were obtained from a male donor with ankylosing spondylitis or in good health (not recorded which).

This clonotype was seen at least ten times. The chain combines TRBV24-1 with TRBJ1-5, with D hard to call. The germline V and J ends were trimmed by 3 bases and 0 bases, with 5 bases remaining between them. Germline lookup yields CDR1 KGHDR and CDR2 SFDVKD. There are 14 residues in the CDR3. CDR3 in amino acids: CATSDRFSNQPQHF. CDR3 nucleotides: TGTGCCACCAGTGATAGATTTAGCAATCAGCCCCAGCATTTT.

This clonotype was seen repeatedly, ten times or more. This rearrangement joins TRBV7-2 to TRBJ1-2; D is uncertain. The V gene lost 6 bases and the J gene lost 7 bases, with 18 bases spanning the gap. The CDR3 sequence is 14 residues long. Germline V gene lookup returns CDR1 SGHTA and CDR2 FQGNSA. The CDR3 protein is CASSSVGTLPGYTF. DNA of the CDR3: TGTGCCAGCAGTTCTGTTGGCACCCTCCCTGGCTACACCTTC.

This clonotype was counted many times. The V call is TRBV6-1, the J call TRBJ2-2, with 7 bases fitting TRBD1. CDR1 MNHNS and CDR2 SASEGT come from the germline V gene. This CDR3 spans 14 amino acids. The ends lost 6 bases at V and 4 bases at J; junction bases unmatched: 5. CDR3 protein: CASRETGFTGELFF. The CDR3 DNA reads as TGTGCCAGCAGGGAGACAGGGTTCACCGGGGAGCTGTTTTTT.

This clonotype was recorded a few times. The rearrangement links TRBV7-2 to TRBJ1-5; the D gene is possibly TRBD1 (5 bases). Looked up from germline, CDR1 is SGHTA and CDR2 is FQGNSA. V dropped 4 bases and J dropped 5 bases, with 21 bases sitting between them. This CDR3 is 17 amino acids long. CDR3 amino acids: CASSSRQGAAEYQPQHF. CDR3 DNA sequence: TGTGCCAGCAGCTCCCGGCAGGGTGCCGCAGAATATCAGCCCCAGCATTTT.

This clonotype has only a few counts. This chain links TRBV11-2 with TRBJ2-1; 8 nucleotides align to TRBD2. Germline V gives CDR1 SGHAT, CDR2 FQNNGV. V was pared by 5 bases and J by 3 bases, with 15 bases of the junction left unmatched. The CDR3 covers 18 residues. The CDR3 is CASSGHREGLLIYNEQFF. The CDR3 DNA follows: TGTGCCAGCAGCGGTCACCGGGAGGGCCTTTTAATCTACAATGAGCAGTTCTTC.

The table lists this clonotype with a few counts. The rearrangement links TRBV7-2 to TRBJ2-2, with D uncertain. Between the trimmed V and J ends, which lost 7 bases and 1 base, there was a span of 10 bases. The CDR3 is 14 amino acids. CDR1 is SGHTA, CDR2 FQGNSA, per germline. CDR3: CASKKGGNTGELFF. Written as DNA, the CDR3 is TGTGCCAGCAAAAAGGGCGGGAACACCGGGGAGCTGTTTTTT.

This clonotype occurred many times. The chain carries TRBV12-3 or TRBV12-4 and TRBJ2-2; possibly TRBD2 for D (5 bases). Trimming removed 8 bases at V and 7 bases at J, with 14 bases between. This CDR3 has 13 amino acids. This chain's CDR3 is CASGVGEHGELFF. The CDR3 DNA is TGTGCCAGCGGGGTCGGGGAGCACGGGGAGCTGTTTTTT.

This clonotype was recorded at least ten times. The chain employs TRBV6-5 and TRBJ2-7; D perhaps matches TRBD1 (6 bases). This CDR3 comprises 16 residues. Germline CDR1 reads MNHEY; CDR2 reads SVGAGI. Deletions cut 0 bases from V and 1 base from J, with 13 bases between. CDR3 protein: CASSYSPDSQSYEQYF. CDR3 sequence (DNA): TGTGCCAGCAGTTACTCCCCGGACAGTCAGTCCTACGAGCAGTACTTC.

In its sample, this clonotype was seen many times. This sequence joins TRBV5-1 and TRBJ1-3; possible D gene TRBD1, 6 bases. Trimming stripped 0 bases from V and 5 bases from J, with 9 bases between. Germline V lookup: CDR1 SGHRS, CDR2 YFSETQ. This CDR3 comprises 14 residues. CDR3 sequence reads: CASSLEDSRNTIYF. CDR3 sequence (DNA): TGCGCCAGCAGCTTGGAGGACAGCCGAAACACCATATATTTT.

V and J are TRBV7-2 and TRBJ2-7; TRBD2 is a possible D gene (5 bases). Trimming shortened V by 5 bases and J by 4 bases, and 18 bases separated the two germline ends. Looked up from germline, CDR1 is SGHTA and CDR2 is FQGNSA. The CDR3 has 15 amino acids. CDR3 DNA: TGTGCCAGCAGCCGCGGTTCGACCACGGGGTACGAGCAGTACTTC. Translated: CASSRGSTTGYEQYF.

This clonotype was seen ten or more times. This rearrangement joins TRBV7-9 to TRBJ2-2; D perhaps matches TRBD1 (5 bases). V gave up 1 base and J gave up 4 bases, with 10 bases separating them. Germline CDR1 SEHNR, CDR2 FQNEAQ (reference sequence). This CDR3 contains 15 residues. CDR3 residues: CASSLVLRGTGELFF. The CDR3 DNA sequence: TGTGCCAGCAGCTTAGTCCTAAGGGGCACCGGGGAGCTGTTTTTT. The full variable domain, with the rest looked up from reference TRBV7-9 and TRBJ2-2, is DTGVSQNPRHKITKRGQNVTFRCDPISEHNRLYWYRQTLGQGPEFLTYFQNEAQLEKSRLLSDRFSAERPKGSFSTLEIQRTEQGDSAMYLCASSLVLRGTGELFFGEGSRLTVL.

This clonotype was detected ten times or more. The chain carries TRBV5-4 and TRBJ2-1, with 8 bases identical to TRBD2. The CDR3 covers 15 residues. V trimming: 3 bases; J trimming: 7 bases; junction bases outside the gene matches: 9. CDR1 and CDR2 (germline): SGHNT, YYREEE (reference sequence). The CDR3, as DNA: TGTGCCAGCAGCTCGACGGGGGGGCCGGTTAATGAGCAGTTCTTC. Its translation: CASSSTGGPVNEQFF. The whole variable domain, filled in from reference TRBV5-4 and TRBJ2-1, reads ETGVTQSPTHLIKTRGQQVTLRCSSQSGHNTVSWYQQALGQGPQFIFQYYREEENGRGNFPPRFSGLQFPNYSSELNVNALELDDSALYLCASSSTGGPVNEQFFGPGTRLTVL.

The chain carries TRBV20-1 and TRBJ2-5; D is uncertain. Germline-derived CDR1 and CDR2 are DFQATT and SNEGSKA (reference sequence). V lost 5 bases to trimming and J lost 1 base, with 14 bases between them. The CDR3 is 14 amino acids. Here the CDR3 DNA reads TGCAGTGCTCTAGGTGTCCTGGGCCAAGAGACCCAGTACTTC. It translates to CSALGVLGQETQYF.

In this sample, this clonotype turned up many times. The chain employs TRBV20-1 and TRBJ1-5; no clear D gene. The germline CDR1 and CDR2 sequences are DFQATT and SNEGSKA (reference sequence). Trimming took off 2 bases at V and 3 bases at J, with 8 bases between the two ends. The CDR3 length is 13 residues. The CDR3 region has the DNA TGCAGTGCTAGACCGGGAACCAATCAGCCCCAGCATTTT. Translation gives CSARPGTNQPQHF.

In the case of this clonotype: One end of the junction is discordant with germline, which a read error may explain. The gene calls are TRBV7-6 and TRBJ2-3; TRBD2 agrees at 12 bases. The CDR3 runs 18 residues. CDR1 SGHVS and CDR2 FNYEAQ come from the germline V gene. As DNA, the CDR3 is TGTGCCAGCAGCCCCTACTGGACTAGCGGGGAGGGCACAGATACGAAGTATTTT. Its translation is CASSPYWTSGEGTDTKYF. Supplemented by reference TRBV7-6 and TRBJ2-3, the full variable domain reads GAGVSQSPRYKVTKRGQDVALRCDPISGHVSLYWYRQALGQGPEFLTYFNYEAQQDKSGLPNDRFSAERPEGSISTLTIQRTEQRDSAMYRCASSPYWTSGEGTDTKYFGPGTRLTVL.

The sample holds a few counts of this clonotype. V usage is TRBV20-1 and J usage is TRBJ2-2; no firm D call. The CDR3 consists of 13 residues. Germline lookup yields CDR1 DFQATT and CDR2 SNEGSKA (reference sequence). The V end lost 1 base, the J end lost 7 bases, and 10 bases lay between the germline ends. In nucleotides, the CDR3 is TGCAGTGCTAGAGGGACGTCCATCGGGGAGCTGTTTTTT. This codes for CSARGTSIGELFF.

This chain links TRBV2 with TRBJ2-7; 10 positions agree with TRBD2. The V and J ends lost 6 bases and 2 bases, in that order; junction bases with no gene match: 7. There are 15 residues in the CDR3. Germline CDR1 SNHLY, CDR2 FYNNEI. The CDR3 sequence: CASSPSAGGAYEQYF. The CDR3 coding sequence is TGTGCCAGCAGCCCCTCAGCGGGAGGGGCCTACGAGCAGTACTTC.

DNA of the CDR3: TGCAGCGTTGAAGTAAGAGGGGAGACCCAGTACTTC. It codes for CSVEVRGETQYF. The rearrangement uses TRBV29-1 and TRBJ2-5; TRBD2 is a possible D gene (5 bases). Trimming shortened V by 1 base and J by 5 bases, and 8 bases separated the two germline ends. Germline V lookup: CDR1 SQVTM, CDR2 ANQGSEA. The CDR3 totals 12 residues.

This clonotype was seen ten or more times. V is TRBV10-2 and J is TRBJ2-1; D is ambiguous. There are 13 residues in the CDR3. Germline lookup yields CDR1 WSHSY and CDR2 SAAADI. The V gene lost 2 bases and the J gene lost 5 bases, with 7 bases spanning the gap. CDR3 nucleotide sequence: TGCGCCAGCAGTGAGGCCGGAGACAATGAGCAGTTCTTC. Translating gives CASSEAGDNEQFF.

This clonotype has at least ten counts. The chain has TRBV5-1 and TRBJ1-6; 11 bases map to TRBD1. The V segment lost 4 bases and the J segment 7 bases; nucleotides outside the gene matches: 4. CDR1 and CDR2 from the germline V gene are SGHRS and YFSETQ. The CDR3 is made up of 15 amino acids. In DNA, the CDR3 is TGCGCCAGCAGCGGACAGGGGGCAGGGAATTCACCCCTCCACTTT. Residues: CASSGQGAGNSPLHF.

This clonotype was detected ten times or more. The chain joins TRBV7-6 to TRBJ1-2, with D possibly being TRBD1 (5 bases). Trimming cost V 3 bases and J 7 bases, with 18 bases left between them. This CDR3 is built from 15 residues. CDR1 is SGHVS and CDR2 is FNYEAQ in the germline V gene. The chain's CDR3 is CASSFGSGRDAGYTF. The CDR3 nucleotides read TGTGCCAGCAGCTTCGGAAGTGGCAGGGATGCTGGCTACACCTTC. Drawing the rest from reference TRBV7-6 and TRBJ1-2, the complete variable domain is GAGVSQSPRYKVTKRGQDVALRCDPISGHVSLYWYRQALGQGPEFLTYFNYEAQQDKSGLPNDRFSAERPEGSISTLTIQRTEQRDSAMYRCASSFGSGRDAGYTFGSGTRLTVV.

V is TRBV10-2 and J is TRBJ2-3; 7 bases align to TRBD2. The trim removed 5 bases at V and 9 bases at J, leaving 11 bases unmatched. Germline CDR1 and CDR2: WSHSY and SAAADI. This CDR3 has 14 residues. The DNA for the CDR3 is TGCGCCAGCAGTTCCGGGACTACAACAACCACGCAGTATTTT. Translated, it gives CASSSGTTTTTQYF.

This clonotype has a count of ten or more. CDR3 in DNA: TGTGCCAGCAGTGAGAAGGCGGTCCGATCGCCCCAGCATTTT. Encoded protein: CASSEKAVRSPQHF. The rearrangement links TRBV6-1 to TRBJ1-5; no definite D call. The CDR3 contains 14 residues. Germline assignment: CDR1 MNHNS and CDR2 SASEGT. Deletions cut 3 bases from V and 9 bases from J, with 15 bases between.

This clonotype was recorded many times. J is TRBJ1-2 and V is TRBV30; weak D call: TRBD1 (6 bases). The CDR3 consists of 14 residues. Per germline, CDR1 GTSNPN and CDR2 SVGIG (reference sequence). The V end lost 4 bases, the J end lost 2 bases, and 14 bases lay between the germline ends. The CDR3 region is CAWTNYGTNYGYTF. The CDR3 DNA sequence: TGTGCCTGGACAAATTACGGGACAAACTATGGCTACACCTTC.

The chain recombines TRBV2 with TRBJ1-1; D remains ambiguous. There are 15 residues in the CDR3. Germline V gene lookup returns CDR1 SNHLY and CDR2 FYNNEI. Deletions cut 7 bases from V and 3 bases from J, with 18 bases between. The CDR3 region is CASKPPMRDYTEAFF. The CDR3 coding sequence is TGTGCCAGCAAGCCACCGATGAGGGATTACACTGAAGCTTTCTTT.

This clonotype was seen ten or more times. The chain uses TRBV4-2 and TRBJ2-1; 8 bases line up with TRBD2. The CDR3 covers 16 residues. J was trimmed by 4 bases and V by 0 bases; bases with no gene match: 5. Germline CDR1 reads LGHNA; CDR2 reads YNFKEQ. The CDR3 DNA is TGTGCCAGCAGCCAAGATCCGGGGGGGGCGTACAATGAGCAGTTCTTC. Residues: CASSQDPGGAYNEQFF.

The sample holds many counts of this clonotype. This chain links TRBV27 with TRBJ1-4; D possibly corresponds to TRBD1 (5 bases). Trimming cost V 0 bases and J 8 bases, with 10 bases left between them. There are 14 residues in the CDR3. CDR1 is MNHEY, CDR2 SMNVEV, per germline (reference sequence). CDR3 sequence: CASSLSQGREKLFF. CDR3 DNA: TGTGCCAGCAGTTTATCGCAGGGCCGGGAAAAACTGTTTTTT.

There are many counts of this clonotype. The rearrangement joins TRBV10-3 to TRBJ1-1; 7 bases match TRBD1. Germline V gives CDR1 ENHRY, CDR2 SYGVKD. CDR3 length equals 19 residues. The V gene end was trimmed by 0 bases and the J gene end by 3 bases; junction bases not matched to a gene: 16. The CDR3 DNA reads as TGTGCCATCAGTGAGTCGTATCGGTCGGCAGGGGGGGAGGACACTGAAGCTTTCTTT. Its protein product is CAISESYRSAGGEDTEAFF.